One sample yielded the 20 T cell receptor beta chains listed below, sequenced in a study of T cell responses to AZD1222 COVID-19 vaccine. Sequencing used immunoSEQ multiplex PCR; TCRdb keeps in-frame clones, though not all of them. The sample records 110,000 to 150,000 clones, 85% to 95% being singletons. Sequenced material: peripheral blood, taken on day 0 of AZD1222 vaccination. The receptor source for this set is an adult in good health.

CDR3 residues: CASSWGIGTEAFF. CDR3 nucleotides: TGTGCCAGCAGCTGGGGTATAGGCACTGAAGCTTTCTTT. V usage is TRBV7-3 and J usage is TRBJ1-1; D remains unclear. Germline V CDR1 and CDR2: SGHTA, FQGTGA. Trimming shortened V by 4 bases and J by 4 bases, and 10 bases separated the two germline ends. The CDR3 is made up of 13 amino acids.

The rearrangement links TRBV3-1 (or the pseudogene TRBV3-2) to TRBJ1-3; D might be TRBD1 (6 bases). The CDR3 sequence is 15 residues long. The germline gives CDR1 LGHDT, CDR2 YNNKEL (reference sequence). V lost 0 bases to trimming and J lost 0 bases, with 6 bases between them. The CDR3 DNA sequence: TGTGCCAGCAGCCAAGACAGGGGCTCTGGAAACACCATATATTTT. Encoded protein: CASSQDRGSGNTIYF.

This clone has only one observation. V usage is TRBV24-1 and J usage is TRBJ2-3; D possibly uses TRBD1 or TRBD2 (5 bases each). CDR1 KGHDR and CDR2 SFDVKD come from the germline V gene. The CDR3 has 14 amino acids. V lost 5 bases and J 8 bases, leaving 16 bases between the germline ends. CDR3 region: CATSGNPGTGTQYF. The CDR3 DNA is TGTGCCACCAGTGGAAATCCAGGGACCGGTACGCAGTATTTT.

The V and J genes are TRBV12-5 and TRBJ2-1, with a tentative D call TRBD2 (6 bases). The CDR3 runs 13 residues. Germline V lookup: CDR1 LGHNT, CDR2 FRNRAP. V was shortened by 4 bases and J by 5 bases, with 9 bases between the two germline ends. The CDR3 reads CASGSGVDNEQFF. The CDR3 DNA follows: TGTGCTAGTGGTTCGGGGGTCGACAATGAGCAGTTCTTC.

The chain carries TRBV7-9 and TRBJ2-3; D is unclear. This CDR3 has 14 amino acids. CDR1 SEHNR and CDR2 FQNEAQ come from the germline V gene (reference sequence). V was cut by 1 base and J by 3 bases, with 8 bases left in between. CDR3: CASSLGWVTDTQYF. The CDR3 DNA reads TGTGCCAGCAGCTTAGGTTGGGTGACAGATACGCAGTATTTT.

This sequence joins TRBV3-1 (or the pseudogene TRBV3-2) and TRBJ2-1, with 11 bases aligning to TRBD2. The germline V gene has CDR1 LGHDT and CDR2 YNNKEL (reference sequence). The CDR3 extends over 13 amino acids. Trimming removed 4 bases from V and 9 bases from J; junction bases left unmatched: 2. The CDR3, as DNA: TGTGCCAGCAGCCTAGCGGGGGGGAGTGAGCAGTTCTTC. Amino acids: CASSLAGGSEQFF.

The CDR3 spells CAFDIASYEQYF. DNA for the CDR3: TGTGCCTTCGACATCGCCTCCTACGAGCAGTACTTC. The chain couples TRBV30 to TRBJ2-7; no reliable D call. Germline V lookup: CDR1 GTSNPN, CDR2 SVGIG (reference sequence). CDR3 size: 12 residues. V lost 7 bases to trimming and J lost 0 bases, with 10 bases between them. Full variable domain (remainder filled in from reference TRBV30 and TRBJ2-7): SQTIHQWPATLVQPVGSPLSLECTVEGTSNPNLYWYRQAAGRGLQLLFYSVGIGQISSEVPQNLSASRPQDRQFILSSKKLLLSDSGFYLCAFDIASYEQYFGPGTRLTVT.

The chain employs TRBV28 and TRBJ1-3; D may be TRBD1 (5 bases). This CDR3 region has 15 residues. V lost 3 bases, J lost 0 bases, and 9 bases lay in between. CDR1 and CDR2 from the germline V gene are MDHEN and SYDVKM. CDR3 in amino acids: CASSLGGTSGNTIYF. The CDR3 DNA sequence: TGTGCCAGCAGTTTGGGGGGGACCTCTGGAAACACCATATATTTT.

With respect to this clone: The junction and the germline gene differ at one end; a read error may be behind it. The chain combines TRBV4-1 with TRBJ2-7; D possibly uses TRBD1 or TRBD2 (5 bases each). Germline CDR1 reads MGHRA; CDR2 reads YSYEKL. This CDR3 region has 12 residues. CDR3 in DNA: TGCGCCAGCACCGGGACCTCCGACGAGCAGTACTTC. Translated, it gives CASTGTSDEQYF.

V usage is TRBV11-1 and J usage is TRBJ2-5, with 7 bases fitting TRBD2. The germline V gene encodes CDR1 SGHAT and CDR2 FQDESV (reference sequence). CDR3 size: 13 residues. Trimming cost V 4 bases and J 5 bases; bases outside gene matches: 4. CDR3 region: CASSSGAGETQYF. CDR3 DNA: TGTGCCAGCAGCTCCGGAGCGGGGGAGACCCAGTACTTC.

The CDR3 nucleotides are TGTGCCAGCAGTGAAGACAGCACCTACACCTTC. As protein: CASSEDSTYTF. V and J are TRBV2 and TRBJ1-2; D gene unclear. V lost 1 base, J lost 10 bases, and 7 bases lay in between. This CDR3 has 11 residues. Per the germline V gene, CDR1 is SNHLY and CDR2 is FYNNEI.

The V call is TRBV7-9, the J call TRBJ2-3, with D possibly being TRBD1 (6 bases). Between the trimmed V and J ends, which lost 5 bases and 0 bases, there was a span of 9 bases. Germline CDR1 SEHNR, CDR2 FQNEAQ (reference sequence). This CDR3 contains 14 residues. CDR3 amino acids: CASSRTVSTDTQYF. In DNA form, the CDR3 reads TGTGCCAGCAGCCGGACAGTGAGCACAGATACGCAGTATTTT.

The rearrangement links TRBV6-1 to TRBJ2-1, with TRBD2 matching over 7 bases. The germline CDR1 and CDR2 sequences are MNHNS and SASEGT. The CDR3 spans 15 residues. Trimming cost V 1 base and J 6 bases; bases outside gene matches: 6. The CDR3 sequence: CASSEGAGTGNEQFF. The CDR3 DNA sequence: TGTGCCAGCAGTGAAGGAGCGGGGACCGGCAATGAGCAGTTCTTC.

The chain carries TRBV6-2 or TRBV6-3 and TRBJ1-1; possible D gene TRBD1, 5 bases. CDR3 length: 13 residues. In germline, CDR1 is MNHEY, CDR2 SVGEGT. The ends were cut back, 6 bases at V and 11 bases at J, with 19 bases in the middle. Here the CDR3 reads CASSLRWGVGAFF. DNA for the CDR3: TGTGCCAGCAGCCTACGTTGGGGCGTCGGGGCTTTCTTT.

Here the CDR3 reads CASSPGTSLLDEQFF. CDR3 nucleotide sequence: TGCGCCAGCAGCCCCGGGACTAGCCTTCTGGATGAGCAGTTCTTC. The V gene is TRBV5-1, the J gene TRBJ2-1; 9 nucleotides match TRBD2. The V and J ends lost 4 bases and 8 bases, in that order; junction bases with no gene match: 10. CDR1 and CDR2 from the germline V gene are SGHRS and YFSETQ. The CDR3 covers 15 residues.

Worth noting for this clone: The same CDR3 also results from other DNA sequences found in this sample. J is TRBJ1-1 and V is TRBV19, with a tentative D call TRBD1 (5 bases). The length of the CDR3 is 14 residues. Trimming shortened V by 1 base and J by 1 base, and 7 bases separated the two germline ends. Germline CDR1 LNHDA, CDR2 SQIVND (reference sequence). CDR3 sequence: CASSIGGGNTEAFF. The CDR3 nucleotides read TGTGCCAGTAGTATAGGCGGGGGGAACACTGAAGCTTTCTTT.

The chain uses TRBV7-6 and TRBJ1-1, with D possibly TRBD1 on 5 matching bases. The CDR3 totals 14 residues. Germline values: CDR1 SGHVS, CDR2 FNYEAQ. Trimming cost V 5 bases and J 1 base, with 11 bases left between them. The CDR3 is CASSLNTGNTEAFF. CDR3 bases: TGTGCCAGCAGCCTTAACACAGGGAACACTGAAGCTTTCTTT.

The CDR3 is CATSDGHEQFF. The CDR3 DNA sequence: TGTGCCACCAGTGATGGTCATGAGCAGTTCTTC. J is TRBJ2-1 and V is TRBV24-1; D uncertain. There are 11 residues in the CDR3. CDR1 and CDR2 (germline): KGHDR, SFDVKD. Trimming removed 3 bases from V and 8 bases from J, with 4 bases in between.

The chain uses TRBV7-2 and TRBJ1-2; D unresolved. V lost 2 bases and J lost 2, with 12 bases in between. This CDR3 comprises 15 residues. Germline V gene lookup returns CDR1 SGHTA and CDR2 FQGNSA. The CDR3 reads CASSLIERRNYGYTF. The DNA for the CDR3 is TGTGCCAGCAGCTTAATTGAACGCCGGAACTATGGCTACACCTTC.

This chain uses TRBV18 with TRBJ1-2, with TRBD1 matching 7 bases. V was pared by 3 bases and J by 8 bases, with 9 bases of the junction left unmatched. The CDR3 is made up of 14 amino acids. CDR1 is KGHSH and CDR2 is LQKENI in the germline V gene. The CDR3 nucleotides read TGTGCCAGCTCACCTGGGACAGCGTGGCCGGGCTACACCTTC. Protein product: CASSPGTAWPGYTF.